Listed below are T cell receptor beta chains from one sample, sequenced in a study of regulatory T cells in long-lasting Graves disease. TCRdb independently ran MiXCR on the multiplex PCR reads; one entry per CDR3 protein. The repertoire holds a few hundred thousand distinct CDR3 sequences, with 15% as singletons. This same sample was also part of a study on T cells in Graves' hyperthyroidism and ophthalmopathy.

The specimen was peripheral blood mononuclear cells (PBMCs), collected at new diagnosis, from a patient treated with antithyroid drugs. Every receptor here comes from a woman aged 40-49 years with Graves disease. CDR3s include the opening cysteine and the closing phenylalanine or tryptophan. The order of the fields is V gene, J gene, CDR3 protein.

TRBV6-2/TRBV6-3,TRBJ1-1,CASSYRMGTLAEAFF
TRBV20-1,TRBJ2-3,CSASPGFRDTQYF
TRBV28,TRBJ2-1,CASRPSLGSGLATEQFF
TRBV12-3/TRBV12-4,TRBJ2-1,CASSLGSGANEQFF
TRBV11-2,TRBJ2-1,CASSSGLADHYNEQFF
TRBV20-1,TRBJ2-5,CSASLAGGMKDAQYF
TRBV18,TRBJ2-7,CASSPPGVYEQYF
TRBV6-2/TRBV6-3,TRBJ2-5,CASRLAGVRETQYF
TRBV11-2,TRBJ2-1,CASNRTGSSYNEQFF
TRBV7-8,TRBJ2-3,CASSSPRLLASTDTQYF
TRBV6-1,TRBJ2-2,CASSPSNSGSWTGELFF
TRBV25-1,TRBJ2-1,CASSEYGGGSGNEQFF
TRBV3-1,TRBJ2-2,CASTGVSSSTGELFF
TRBV6-1,TRBJ2-3,CASRVGGTISDTQYF
TRBV20-1,TRBJ2-7,CSAKPGPSYEQYF
TRBV10-3,TRBJ2-3,CAIGRGSWGPTDTQYF
TRBV20-1,TRBJ2-1,CSATLGNEQFF
TRBV30,TRBJ2-1,CAAENAYNEQFF
TRBV19,TRBJ1-5,CASTITPYSNQPQHF
TRBV18,TRBJ2-1,CASSRMGQAGTSATGEQFF
TRBV6-1,TRBJ2-1,CASSELGTRGYNEQFF
TRBV5-1,TRBJ2-1,CASSLVGGILAGLSSYNEQFF
TRBV7-6,TRBJ1-6,CASSPMESVPLHF
TRBV7-2,TRBJ1-2,CASSLVDRVMNRYTF
TRBV12-3/TRBV12-4,TRBJ1-1,CASSPFDRSFLNTEAFF
TRBV7-2,TRBJ2-7,CASSLEVLSSYEQYF
TRBV4-1,TRBJ2-1,CASSPFGPPGNEQFF